These 18 T cell receptor beta chains originate from one sample sequenced in a study of T cells in Graves' hyperthyroidism and ophthalmopathy. The source material, RNA transcripts, was used to amplify TCR beta CDR3 regions. An initial round of RT-PCR targeting the TCR CDR3 relied on the HTBI primer set. TCRdb re-called the multiplex PCR reads through MiXCR, storing one row per CDR3 protein. The table has 500,000 to 650,000 distinct CDR3 sequences, less than 15% seen once. The sequencing sample was made of blood. Source of these receptors: a woman between 35 and 50 years old with Graves' hyperthyroidism.

This clonotype was found a few times. The chain employs TRBV25-1 and TRBJ2-1, with 10 bases lining up with TRBD2. Germline trimming cut 4 bases from V and 1 base from J; bases unmatched to any gene: 4. Germline values: CDR1 MGHDK, CDR2 SYGVNS. This CDR3 comprises 16 residues. CDR3 nucleotide sequence: TGTGCCAGCAGTGGCGAGCGGGAGGGTTCCTACAATGAGCAGTTCTTC. Translated: CASSGEREGSYNEQFF. Variable domain in full (rest from reference TRBV25-1 and TRBJ2-1): EADIYQTPRYLVIGTGKKITLECSQTMGHDKMYWYQQDPGMELHLIHYSYGVNSTEKGDLSSESTVSRIRTEHFPLTLESARPSHTSQYLCASSGEREGSYNEQFFGPGTRLTVL.

The genes are TRBV5-4 and TRBJ2-3, with D perhaps TRBD2 (5 bases). Trimming removed 4 bases from V and 5 bases from J, with 17 bases in between. The CDR3 is 15 amino acids. Germline CDR1 reads SGHNT; CDR2 reads YYREEE (reference sequence). The CDR3 nucleotides are TGTGCCAGCAGCATAAATCAAGGCCGGGGAGATACGCAGTATTTT. The encoded protein is CASSINQGRGDTQYF.

This clonotype was counted between two and nine times. The J gene is TRBJ2-2, the V gene TRBV20-1, with 8 positions matching TRBD2. CDR1 and CDR2 (germline): DFQATT, SNEGSKA (reference sequence). The J segment lost 0 bases and the V segment lost 0 bases, leaving 3 bases of the junction unmatched. The CDR3 is made up of 16 amino acids. As DNA, the CDR3 is TGCAGTGCTAGAGATTGGGGACTAGCGAACACCGGGGAGCTGTTTTTT. It yields the protein CSARDWGLANTGELFF.

Comment on this clonotype: A much larger clone lies one base from this, so it may be a read error. The chain recombines TRBV2 with TRBJ1-4; D gene uncertain. The CDR3 runs to 16 residues. In germline, CDR1 is SNHLY, CDR2 FYNNEI. The CDR3, as DNA: TGTGCCAGCAGGGAAGAATCCCCACGGGCTAATGAAAAACTGTTTTTT. Amino acids: CASREESPRANEKLFF.

The chain uses TRBV6-1 and TRBJ2-1; no firm D call. This CDR3 is 13 amino acids long. Trimming cost V 7 bases and J 4 bases, with 11 bases left between them. Germline V gene lookup returns CDR1 MNHNS and CDR2 SASEGT. The CDR3 is CASTGGRYNEQFF. As DNA, the CDR3 is TGTGCCAGCACGGGTGGTAGATACAATGAGCAGTTCTTC.

The V and J genes are TRBV28 and TRBJ1-4, with D unclear. There are 14 residues in the CDR3. Germline loops: CDR1 MDHEN, CDR2 SYDVKM. V dropped 3 bases and J dropped 7 bases, with 12 bases sitting between them. The CDR3 spells CASSFLGKGEKLFF. The CDR3 bases are TGTGCCAGCAGTTTTTTGGGGAAAGGTGAAAAACTGTTTTTT.

As for this clonotype: This clone may be a read error of a much larger clone one base away. This chain joins TRBV27 and TRBJ2-7; weak D call: TRBD1 (6 bases). Germline V gene lookup returns CDR1 MNHEY and CDR2 SMNVEV (reference sequence). This CDR3 is 13 amino acids long. V shed 7 bases and J shed 6 bases, with 16 bases lying between them. CDR3 in DNA: TGTGCCAGCAATCCCTTAGGACAGTCCGAGCAGTACTTC. Translating gives CASNPLGQSEQYF.

This clonotype appeared many times. The chain joins TRBV20-1 to TRBJ1-4, with D possibly being TRBD1 (5 bases). The CDR3 length is 14 residues. V lost 6 bases and J lost 4, with 15 bases in between. The germline V gene has CDR1 DFQATT and CDR2 SNEGSKA (reference sequence). The CDR3 region is CSAKTGPFNEKLFF. DNA for the CDR3: TGCAGTGCAAAGACGGGACCCTTTAATGAAAAACTGTTTTTT.

In its sample, this clonotype was seen many times. The chain employs TRBV28 and TRBJ1-3; perhaps TRBD1 as D (6 bases). Trimming shortened V by 1 base and J by 2 bases, and 9 bases separated the two germline ends. The germline gives CDR1 MDHEN, CDR2 SYDVKM. The CDR3 has 15 residues. The CDR3 DNA is TGTGCCAGCAGTTTATCGGGGGGCCCTGGAAACACCATATATTTT. Amino acid sequence: CASSLSGGPGNTIYF.

The chain links TRBV6-1 to TRBJ2-1; 11 bases match TRBD2. Germline CDR1 reads MNHNS; CDR2 reads SASEGT. The CDR3 is made up of 15 amino acids. Trimming took 5 bases from V and 2 from J; bases not matched to a gene: 2. The CDR3, as DNA: TGTGCCAGCAGTAAGGGACTAGCGGCCTACAATGAGCAGTTCTTC. Residues: CASSKGLAAYNEQFF.

The chain is built from TRBV5-6 and TRBJ2-3; no clear D gene. This CDR3 is built from 16 residues. Germline V CDR1 and CDR2: SGHDT, YYEEEE. V lost 2 bases and J 2 bases, leaving 15 bases between the germline ends. The CDR3 DNA reads TGTGCCAGCAGCTTAGGACGCAGGAAAATCACAGATACGCAGTATTTT. Translating gives CASSLGRRKITDTQYF.

Worth noting for this clonotype: A much larger clonotype is one base distant, so this may be a read error. The rearrangement joins TRBV2 to TRBJ2-1, with 10 bases lining up with TRBD2. This CDR3 is 17 amino acids long. Per germline, CDR1 SNHLY and CDR2 FYNNEI. DNA for the CDR3: TGTGCCAGCAGTGAAGCGCTTGCTAGCGGGAGAAACAATGAGCGGTTCTTC. Amino acids: CASSEALASGRNNERFF.

This clonotype occurred many times. The chain couples TRBV28 to TRBJ1-1, with TRBD1 as a possible D gene (5 bases). V lost 7 bases, J lost 1 base, and 13 bases lay in between. The germline V gene has CDR1 MDHEN and CDR2 SYDVKM. The CDR3 contains 14 residues. CDR3 bases: TGTGCCAGCATCAACGGGGGGAGGAACACTGAAGCTTTCTTT. It encodes CASINGGRNTEAFF.

There are a few counts of this clonotype. The chain employs TRBV24-1 and TRBJ2-1, with 8 nucleotides matching TRBD2. Germline V lookup: CDR1 KGHDR, CDR2 SFDVKD. V was pared by 4 bases and J by 0 bases, with 10 bases of the junction left unmatched. This CDR3 contains 18 residues. CDR3: CATSDFGGGPDSYNEQFF. The CDR3 DNA reads TGTGCCACCAGTGACTTCGGGGGGGGACCCGACTCCTACAATGAGCAGTTCTTC.

This clonotype was seen ten or more times. J is TRBJ2-1 and V is TRBV20-1; the D is unclear. The CDR3 sequence is 11 residues long. Trimming removed 6 bases from V and 5 bases from J, with 8 bases in between. The germline V gene encodes CDR1 DFQATT and CDR2 SNEGSKA (reference sequence). CDR3 nucleotides: TGCAGTGCCGAGTCCCACAATGAGCAGTTCTTC. Its translation: CSAESHNEQFF.

Ten or more counts support this clonotype. The gene calls are TRBV30 and TRBJ2-7; 7 bases align to TRBD1. This CDR3 region has 11 residues. In germline, CDR1 is GTSNPN, CDR2 SVGIG (reference sequence). Unmatched junction bases numbered 0, after V lost 4 bases and J lost 3 bases. The CDR3 here is CAWTGGYEQYF. DNA for the CDR3: TGTGCCTGGACAGGGGGCTACGAGCAGTACTTC.

The CDR3 spells CASTVNRNTEAFF. In DNA form, the CDR3 reads TGCGCCAGCACTGTTAACAGGAACACTGAAGCTTTCTTT. The rearrangement links TRBV10-1 to TRBJ1-1; D is unresolved. Per germline, CDR1 WNHNN and CDR2 SYGVQD (reference sequence). The length of the CDR3 is 13 residues. Trimming took 7 bases from V and 1 from J, leaving 10 bases between them.

This clonotype has just a few counts. The DNA for the CDR3 is TGCAGTGCTAGAGAAAGAGGGTCCGTGGGCTACACCTTC. Translating gives CSARERGSVGYTF. This rearrangement joins TRBV20-1 to TRBJ1-2; D uncertain. The germline gives CDR1 DFQATT, CDR2 SNEGSKA (reference sequence). The CDR3 sequence is 13 residues long. Trimming removed 0 bases from V and 8 bases from J, with 13 bases in between.